The 16 T cell receptor beta chains below all came from one sample that was sequenced in a study of blood T cell repertoires in COVID-19. Clones were sequenced by immunoSEQ multiplex PCR, and TCRdb holds only the in-frame ones, with some missing. The repertoire has roughly 200,000 clones, 90% of them found once; the top ten carry less than 0.7%. Sample: peripheral blood. These receptors were collected from a man aged 45 to 65 with acute or convalescent COVID-19.

The chain combines TRBV7-2 with TRBJ2-7; 7 bases are a match to TRBD1. Germline values: CDR1 SGHTA, CDR2 FQGNSA. The CDR3 extends over 14 amino acids. V gave up 6 bases and J gave up 2 bases; unmatched junction bases: 7. CDR3 coding DNA: TGTGCCAGCAGTTCGGACAGGAGCACCTACGAGCAGTACTTC. As protein: CASSSDRSTYEQYF.

The chain employs TRBV2 and TRBJ2-5, with D possibly being TRBD1 (7 bases). Per the germline V gene, CDR1 is SNHLY and CDR2 is FYNNEI. The CDR3 is made up of 15 amino acids. Trimming took off 5 bases at V and 5 bases at J, with 18 bases between the two ends. CDR3 amino acids: CASSLQGRGEETQYF. CDR3 bases: TGTGCCAGCAGTTTACAGGGGCGGGGTGAGGAGACCCAGTACTTC. The whole variable domain, filled in from reference TRBV2 and TRBJ2-5, reads EPEVTQTPSHQVTQMGQEVILRCVPISNHLYFYWYRQILGQKVEFLVSFYNNEISEKSEIFDDQFSVERPDGSNFTLKIRSTKLEDSAMYFCASSLQGRGEETQYFGPGTRLLVL.

The genes are TRBV4-2 and TRBJ2-1; 10 bases fit TRBD1. This CDR3 spans 17 amino acids. V lost 0 bases to trimming and J lost 3 bases; unmatched junction nucleotides: 5. Germline loops: CDR1 LGHNA, CDR2 YNFKEQ. CDR3 DNA sequence: TGTGCCAGCAGCCAAGATACGGACAGGGGGTTCTACAATGAGCAGTTCTTC. Protein sequence: CASSQDTDRGFYNEQFF.

J is TRBJ2-3 and V is TRBV11-2, with TRBD2 matching 7 bases. J was trimmed by 5 bases and V by 5 bases; bases with no gene match: 10. The CDR3 spans 15 residues. The germline V gene has CDR1 SGHAT and CDR2 FQNNGV. The CDR3 coding sequence is TGTGCCAGCAGCACCATGTTGGGGGGGAAAGATACGCAGTATTTT. This sequence encodes CASSTMLGGKDTQYF.

The V gene is TRBV5-4, the J gene TRBJ2-7, with D possibly matching TRBD2 (6 bases). The germline gives CDR1 SGHNT, CDR2 YYREEE (reference sequence). CDR3 length: 15 residues. The V gene lost 3 bases and the J gene lost 3 bases, with 16 bases spanning the gap. The CDR3 DNA reads as TGTGCCAGCAGCTCATTTAGCGGAGGGGTCTACGAGCAGTACGTC. Protein product: CASSSFSGGVYEQYV.

The chain joins TRBV28 to TRBJ2-3, with 8 bases matching TRBD2. Germline V lookup: CDR1 MDHEN, CDR2 SYDVKM. The CDR3 length is 17 residues. The V segment lost 6 bases and the J segment 0 bases; nucleotides outside the gene matches: 11. CDR3 residues: CASRPPFSGTSTDTQYF. The CDR3 DNA sequence: TGTGCCAGCAGACCCCCTTTTAGCGGGACCAGCACAGATACGCAGTATTTT.

The rearrangement links TRBV29-1 to TRBJ2-7, with TRBD1 matching 9 bases. The germline gives CDR1 SQVTM, CDR2 ANQGSEA. This CDR3 is built from 13 residues. The ends lost 6 bases at V and 3 bases at J; junction bases unmatched: 6. The CDR3, as DNA: TGCAGCGTGATTCCGGGACAGGGCTACGAGCAGTACTTC. Protein: CSVIPGQGYEQYF.

The chain is built from TRBV27 and TRBJ1-1; D is perhaps TRBD1 (6 bases). CDR1 MNHEY and CDR2 SMNVEV come from the germline V gene (reference sequence). The CDR3 extends over 14 amino acids. Trimming took 3 bases from V and 3 from J, leaving 11 bases between them. The CDR3 region is CASSLFGTYTEAFF. The DNA of the CDR3 is TGTGCCAGCAGTTTGTTCGGGACATACACTGAAGCTTTCTTT.

The gene calls are TRBV24-1 and TRBJ2-2; D perhaps matches TRBD1 (6 bases). CDR1 KGHDR and CDR2 SFDVKD come from the germline V gene. The CDR3 extends over 16 amino acids. Deletions cut 4 bases from V and 1 base from J, with 12 bases between. The CDR3 loop is CATSDLTGENTGELFF. CDR3 DNA: TGTGCCACCAGTGACCTGACAGGCGAGAACACCGGGGAGCTGTTTTTT.

The rearrangement joins TRBV2 to TRBJ2-5; D is possibly TRBD1 or TRBD2 (6 bases each). Trimming pared 10 bases from V and 5 bases from J, leaving 14 bases between. The germline V gene encodes CDR1 SNHLY and CDR2 FYNNEI. The CDR3 is 12 residues long. This CDR3 is CATRGSGETQYF. As DNA, the CDR3 is TGTGCCACCAGGGGCAGCGGGGAGACCCAGTACTTC.

A single count supports this clone. The chain has TRBV5-4 and TRBJ2-2, with TRBD2 identical over 15 bases. The CDR3 is 19 residues long. The junction had 8 bases not matched to a gene; V was cut back by 0 bases and J by 5 bases. CDR1 SGHNT and CDR2 YYREEE come from the germline V gene (reference sequence). DNA of the CDR3: TGTGCCAGCAGCTTGGCCGGACTAGCGGGAGGGCCGGGGACCGGGGAGCTGTTTTTT. Its protein is CASSLAGLAGGPGTGELFF.

The chain uses TRBV10-1 and TRBJ2-3; no clear D. This CDR3 comprises 13 residues. V was cut by 6 bases and J by 0 bases, with 7 bases left in between. Germline values: CDR1 WNHNN, CDR2 SYGVQD (reference sequence). CDR3 DNA: TGCGCCAGCAGGGCCCCTAGCACAGATACGCAGTATTTT. Amino acids: CASRAPSTDTQYF.

CDR3 nucleotide sequence: TGTGCCAGCAGCTCGGGACAGGGCAATCAGCCCCAGCATTTT. Translated: CASSSGQGNQPQHF. The V gene is TRBV7-3, the J gene TRBJ1-5; 8 bases align to TRBD1. Germline CDR1 reads SGHTA; CDR2 reads FQGTGA. The V and J ends lost 4 bases and 2 bases, in that order; junction bases with no gene match: 1. This CDR3 is 14 amino acids long.

The rearrangement links TRBV11-1 to TRBJ2-2, with 13 bases lining up with TRBD2. This CDR3 contains 16 residues. V gave up 4 bases and J gave up 6 bases; unmatched junction bases: 5. Germline CDR1 is SGHAT and CDR2 is FQDESV (reference sequence). CDR3 nucleotide sequence: TGTGCCAGCAGCTGGGGTGGACTAGCGGGAGCCGGGGAGCTGTTTTTT. Protein product: CASSWGGLAGAGELFF. The full variable domain, in which reference TRBV11-1 and TRBJ2-2 provide the parts outside the CDR3, is EAEVAQSPRYKITEKSQAVAFWCDPISGHATLYWYRQILGQGPELLVQFQDESVVDDSQLPKDRFSAERLKGVDSTLKIQPAELGDSAMYLCASSWGGLAGAGELFFGEGSRLTVL.

The chain joins TRBV28 to TRBJ2-7; maybe TRBD1 (5 bases). The V gene lost 6 bases and the J gene lost 2 bases, with 11 bases spanning the gap. Germline CDR1 is MDHEN and CDR2 is SYDVKM. CDR3 length: 13 residues. This CDR3 reads CASSPRVTYEQYV. In DNA, the CDR3 is TGTGCCAGCAGCCCCAGGGTCACCTACGAGCAGTACGTC.

The V gene is TRBV11-3, the J gene TRBJ2-1; 7 bases are a match to TRBD2. The V gene's germline CDR1 is SGHNT and CDR2 YENEEA. CDR3 length: 17 amino acids. Unmatched junction bases numbered 11, after V lost 5 bases and J lost 1 base. The CDR3 spells CASSHRGGGSSYNEQFF. The CDR3, as DNA: TGTGCCAGCAGCCATAGAGGAGGCGGGAGTTCCTACAATGAGCAGTTCTTC.